This record concerns one TCR beta chain sequence. The V gene lost 7 bases and the J gene lost 4 bases, with 11 bases spanning the gap. The CDR3 loop spans 13 amino acids. Germline V gene lookup returns CDR1 MNHEY and CDR2 SVGAGI. The repertoire was sequenced with immunoSEQ multiplex PCR; TCRdb's copy has only in-frame clones and lacks some. Counted here are some 180,000 clones, approximately 84% occurring once; the ten biggest clones make up under 8.5%. The sample originates from a study of blood T cell repertoires in COVID-19. The sample was peripheral blood. The TCR was taken from a human donor in a cohort sampled during active COVID-19. The chain is built from TRBV6-5 and TRBJ2-1, with D possibly matching TRBD2 (5 bases). CDR3 nucleotide sequence: TGTGCCAGCACGGGGAGAACGTACAATGAGCAGTTCTTC. It is translated as CASTGRTYNEQFF.